Following are 6 T cell receptor beta chains from one sample sequenced in a study of cytomegalovirus exposure and HLA in healthy donors. PCR primers comprised 60 Vbeta and 13 Jbeta primers. Measured with immunoSEQ multiplex PCR; TCRdb has only the in-frame clones, and not every one. Its table lists more than 90,000 clones. Sequencing was done on a sample of PBMCs. All receptors come from a man between 40 and 49 years old in good health and CMV-seropositive.

The chain carries TRBV7-9 and TRBJ2-1; possibly TRBD1 for D (6 bases). The germline CDR1 and CDR2 sequences are SEHNR and FQNEAQ (reference sequence). V lost 5 bases and J lost 2, with 16 bases in between. This CDR3 spans 16 amino acids. The CDR3 DNA reads as TGTGCCAGCAGCCGTGGGACACCAGGGGCCTACAATGAGCAGTTCTTC. Translated, it gives CASSRGTPGAYNEQFF.

The rearrangement uses TRBV5-1 and TRBJ2-5; no firm D call. The assigned J gene may be wrong: the sequence end matches TRBJ2-7 better. This CDR3 is 12 amino acids long. The V gene's germline CDR1 is SGHRS and CDR2 YFSETQ. The CDR3 protein is CASSSLTYEQYF. In nucleotides, the CDR3 is TGCGCCAGCAGCTCCCTCACTTACGAGCAGTACTTC.

V and J are TRBV9 and TRBJ1-4; TRBD1 agrees at 8 bases. After removal of 1 base from V and 6 bases from J, the junction contained 2 bases not matched to a gene. Germline CDR1 SGDLS, CDR2 YYNGEE. The CDR3 extends over 14 amino acids. CDR3 residues: CASSVSGGDEKLFF. In DNA, the CDR3 is TGTGCCAGCAGCGTATCAGGGGGCGATGAAAAACTGTTTTTT. The full variable domain, completed using reference TRBV9 and TRBJ1-4, is DSGVTQTPKHLITATGQRVTLRCSPRSGDLSVYWYQQSLDQGLQFLIQYYNGEERAKGNILERFSAQQFPDLHSELNLSSLELGDSALYFCASSVSGGDEKLFFGSGTQLSVL.

The chain is built from TRBV5-4 and TRBJ1-1, with 7 bases matching TRBD1. Unmatched junction bases numbered 14, after V lost 1 base and J lost 8 bases. Germline V gene lookup returns CDR1 SGHNT and CDR2 YYREEE (reference sequence). CDR3 length equals 16 residues. The CDR3 here is CASSLFRSIGTAEAFF. The CDR3 coding sequence is TGTGCCAGCAGCTTGTTTCGGTCAATTGGGACAGCAGAAGCTTTCTTT.

The chain uses TRBV28 and TRBJ2-7; the D gene is possibly TRBD1 (5 bases). The germline V and J ends were trimmed by 4 bases and 4 bases, with 11 bases remaining between them. CDR3 size: 13 residues. Germline values: CDR1 MDHEN, CDR2 SYDVKM. The DNA of the CDR3 is TGTGCCAGCAGTTGGGGCACAGAATACGAGCAGTACTTC. Encoded protein: CASSWGTEYEQYF.

This rearrangement joins TRBV27 to TRBJ2-2, with D tentatively TRBD2 (6 bases). Germline V gene lookup returns CDR1 MNHEY and CDR2 SMNVEV (reference sequence). This CDR3 is built from 15 residues. V lost 3 bases and J lost 4, with 12 bases in between. CDR3 bases: TGTGCCAGCAGTTTTTCCGGGGGATCCACCGGGGAGCTGTTTTTT. It encodes CASSFSGGSTGELFF.